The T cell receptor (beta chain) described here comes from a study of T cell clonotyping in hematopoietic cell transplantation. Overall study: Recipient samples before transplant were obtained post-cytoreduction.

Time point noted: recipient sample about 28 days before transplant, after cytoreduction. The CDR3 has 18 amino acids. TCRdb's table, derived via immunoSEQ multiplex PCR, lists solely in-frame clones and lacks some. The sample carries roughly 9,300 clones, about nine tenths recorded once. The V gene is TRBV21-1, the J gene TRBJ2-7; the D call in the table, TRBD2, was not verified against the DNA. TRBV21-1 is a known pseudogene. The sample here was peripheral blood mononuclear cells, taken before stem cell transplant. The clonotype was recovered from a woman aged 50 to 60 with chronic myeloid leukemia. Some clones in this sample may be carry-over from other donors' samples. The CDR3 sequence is CASPLVRVAGTRLYEQYF. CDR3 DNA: TGTGCCAGCCCCCTAGTGAGGGTAGCGGGAACCCGCCTCTACGAGCAGTACTTC.